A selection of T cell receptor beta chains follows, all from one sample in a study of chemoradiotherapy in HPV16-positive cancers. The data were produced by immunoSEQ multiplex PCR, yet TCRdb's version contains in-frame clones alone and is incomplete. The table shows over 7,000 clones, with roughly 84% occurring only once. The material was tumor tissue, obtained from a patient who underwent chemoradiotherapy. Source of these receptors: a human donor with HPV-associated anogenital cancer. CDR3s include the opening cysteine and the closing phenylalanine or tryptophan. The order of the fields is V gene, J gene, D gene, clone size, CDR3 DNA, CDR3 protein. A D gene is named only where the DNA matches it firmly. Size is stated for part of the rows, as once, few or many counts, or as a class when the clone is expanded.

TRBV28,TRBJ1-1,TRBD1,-,TGTGCCAGCAGGACAGGGCTTGAAGCTTTCTTT,CASRTGLEAFF
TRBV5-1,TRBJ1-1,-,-,TGCGCCAGCAGCCCCCCCCAGGGGAACACTGAAGCTTTCTTT,CASSPPQGNTEAFF
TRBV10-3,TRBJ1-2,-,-,TGTGCCATCAGTGAGTCGGCTTATTCTAACTATGGCTACACCTTC,CAISESAYSNYGYTF
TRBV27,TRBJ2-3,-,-,TGTGCCAGCAGTTGGGGCGCAGGGGTTTCAGATACGCAGTATTTT,CASSWGAGVSDTQYF
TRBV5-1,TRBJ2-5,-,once,TGCGCCAGCAGCCGGAGCGGGCAAAACCAAGAGACCCAGTACTTC,CASSRSGQNQETQYF
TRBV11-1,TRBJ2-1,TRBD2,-,TGTGCCAGCAGCTTAAATGGGGCGGGAGGTCGGAATGAGCAGTTCTTC,CASSLNGAGGRNEQFF
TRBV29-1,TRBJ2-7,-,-,TGCAGCGTTGTAGTTTGGTCCTACGAGCAGTACTTC,CSVVVWSYEQYF
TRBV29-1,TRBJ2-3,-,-,TGCAGCGAAAAGGACACAGATACGCAGTATTTT,CSEKDTDTQYF
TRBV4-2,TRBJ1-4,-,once,TGTGCCAGCAGCCAAGATACCCTCAGGGGTCGAAATGAAAAACTGTTTTTT,CASSQDTLRGRNEKLFF
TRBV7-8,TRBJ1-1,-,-,TGTGCCAGCAGCTTAGTTGGGGTGAACACTGAAGCTTTCTTT,CASSLVGVNTEAFF
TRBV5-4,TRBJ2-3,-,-,TGTGCCAGCAGCTTGGACAGAGTTCCCGATACGCAGTATTTT,CASSLDRVPDTQYF
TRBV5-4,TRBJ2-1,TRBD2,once,TGTGCCAGCAGCCCAAGGACTAGTGACAATGAGCAGTTCTTC,CASSPRTSDNEQFF
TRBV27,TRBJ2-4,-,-,TGTGCCAGCAGTTTGGGGCTGGAAGGCGCCATTCAGTACTTC,CASSLGLEGAIQYF
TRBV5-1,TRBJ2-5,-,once,TGCGCCAGCAGCTTGGATGACTGGGGACAAGAGACCCAGTACTTC,CASSLDDWGQETQYF
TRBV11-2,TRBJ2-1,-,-,TGTGCCAGCAGCTTGGAGCGAGCGAGCTCCTACAATGAGCAGTTCTTC,CASSLERASSYNEQFF
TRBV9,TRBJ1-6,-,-,TGTGCCAGCAGCCCCCTCTCCTATAATTCACCCCTCCACTTT,CASSPLSYNSPLHF
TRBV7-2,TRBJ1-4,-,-,TGTGCCAGCAGCTTAGGGCGGGGGCAAGAAAAACTGTTTTTT,CASSLGRGQEKLFF
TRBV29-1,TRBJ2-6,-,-,TGCAGCGTAAGGGACCTAAGCTCTGGGGCCAACGTCCTGACTTTC,CSVRDLSSGANVLTF
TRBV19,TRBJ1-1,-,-,TGTGCCAGTAGGAAGGCTGCTGAAGCTTTCTTT,CASRKAAEAFF
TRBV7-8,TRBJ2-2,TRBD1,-,TGTGCCAGCAGCCATAAAGGGACAGGGTTGCACACCGGGGAGCTGTTTTTT,CASSHKGTGLHTGELFF
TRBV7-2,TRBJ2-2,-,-,TGTGCCAGCAGCTTAGAGGCAGCATCGAACACCGGGGAGCTGTTTTTT,CASSLEAASNTGELFF
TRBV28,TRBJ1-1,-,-,TGTGCCAGCAGTTTAAGGGCCACTGAAGCTTTCTTT,CASSLRATEAFF
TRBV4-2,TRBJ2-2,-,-,TGTGCCAGCAGCCAAGATCTGGCCAGGGGGGGGAACACCGGGGAGCTGTTTTTT,CASSQDLARGGNTGELFF
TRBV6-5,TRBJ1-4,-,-,TGTGCCAGCAGCTACTCGGGAAGGGGAGGTGAAAAACTGTTTTTT,CASSYSGRGGEKLFF
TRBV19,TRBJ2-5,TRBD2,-,TGTGCCAGTGGTAAGACTAGCGGGCAAGAGACCCAGTACTTC,CASGKTSGQETQYF
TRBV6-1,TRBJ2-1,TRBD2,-,TGTGCCAGCAGAAAGGCTAGCGGGACGAATGAGCAGTTCTTC,CASRKASGTNEQFF
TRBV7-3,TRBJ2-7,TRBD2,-,TGTGCCAGCAGCTTCGACACTAGCGGTACCTACGAGCAGTACTTC,CASSFDTSGTYEQYF
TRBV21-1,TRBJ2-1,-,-,TGTGCCAGTCAGCGGGCTAGCCGCTACAATGAGCAGTTCTTC,CASQRASRYNEQFF
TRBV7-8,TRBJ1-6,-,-,TGTGCCAGCTCCGGGGGATCACCCCTCCACTTT,CASSGGSPLHF
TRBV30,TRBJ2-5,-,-,TGTGCCTGGTCCGTGGGGGAGACCCAGTACTTC,CAWSVGETQYF
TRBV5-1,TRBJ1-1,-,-,TGCGCCAGCAGCATCCCCGGACCTGAATCGGCCGTGAACACTGAAGCTTTCTTT,CASSIPGPESAVNTEAFF
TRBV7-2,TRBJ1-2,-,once,TGTGCCAGCAGCCCACAGGGCCAGGTCTACACCTTC,CASSPQGQVYTF
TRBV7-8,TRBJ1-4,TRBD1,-,TGTGCCAGCGGCACCCTCCGGGACAGGGTTGATGAAAAACTGTTTTTT,CASGTLRDRVDEKLFF
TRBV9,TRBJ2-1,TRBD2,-,TGTGCCAGCAGCGTAATAGCGGGGGGGCCACCCAATGAGCAGTTCTTC,CASSVIAGGPPNEQFF
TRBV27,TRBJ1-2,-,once,TGTGCCAGCAGCCCACCGAGGGGGGGCTACACCTTC,CASSPPRGGYTF
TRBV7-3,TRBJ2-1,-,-,TGTGCCAGCAGCCCAGGGACCTCCAATGAGCAGTTCTTC,CASSPGTSNEQFF
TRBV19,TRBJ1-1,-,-,TGTGCCAGTAGTATAGCAGTGAACACTGAAGCTTTCTTT,CASSIAVNTEAFF
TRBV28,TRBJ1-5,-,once,TGTGCCAGCAGTTCGGGGGATCAGCCCCAGCATTTT,CASSSGDQPQHF
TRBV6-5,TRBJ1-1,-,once,TGTGCCAGCAGCCTGATTGGAGGCAATAAAGCTTTCTTT,CASSLIGGNKAFF
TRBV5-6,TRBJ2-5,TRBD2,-,TGTGCCAGCAGCTTGATAGCGGGAGGCCGGGAGACCCAGTACTTC,CASSLIAGGRETQYF
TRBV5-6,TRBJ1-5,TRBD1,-,TGTGCCAGCAGCTCAAATCACAGGGGAGATCAGCCCCAGCATTTT,CASSSNHRGDQPQHF
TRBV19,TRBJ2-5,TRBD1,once,TGTGCCAGTAGCACAACAGGGGCGTCGGCAGAGACCCAGTACTTC,CASSTTGASAETQYF